One sample yielded the 31 T cell receptor beta chains listed below, sequenced in a study of siplizumab effects on memory and regulatory T cells. Method: immunoSEQ multiplex PCR; TCRdb's copy keeps in-frame clones and lacks some. This table has around 82,000 clones, 93% appearing once. The sample consisted of CD8+ T cells sorted from blood. These receptors were taken from a human donor in good health.

The chain combines TRBV4-1 with TRBJ2-7, with 9 bases that match TRBD1. Germline lookup yields CDR1 MGHRA and CDR2 YSYEKL. CDR3 length: 15 amino acids. V was clipped by 3 bases and J by 3 bases; unmatched bases: 6. The CDR3 loop is CASSQGTGSGYEQYF. The CDR3 DNA is TGCGCCAGCAGCCAGGGGACAGGGTCCGGCTACGAGCAGTACTTC.

This chain joins TRBV7-3 and TRBJ2-3, with D tentatively TRBD2 (7 bases). Trimming left V 5 bases short and J 4 bases short, with 19 bases between. This CDR3 has 16 residues. Germline CDR1 SGHTA, CDR2 FQGTGA. CDR3 DNA sequence: TGTGCCAGCAGCCCCGTAGTGGGGGGGGCCCCAGATACGCAGTATTTT. It translates to CASSPVVGGAPDTQYF.

This chain joins TRBV9 and TRBJ2-1; D call uncertain. Trimming cost V 4 bases and J 8 bases, with 10 bases left between them. Germline V gene sequence: CDR1 SGDLS, CDR2 YYNGEE. This CDR3 contains 12 residues. The CDR3 sequence: CASSYLGDEQFF. The CDR3 DNA is TGTGCCAGCAGCTACCTTGGAGATGAGCAGTTCTTC.

This chain connects TRBV6-1 to TRBJ2-2; D is possibly TRBD1 (5 bases). Germline CDR1 and CDR2: MNHNS and SASEGT. Trimming took off 5 bases at V and 8 bases at J, with 18 bases between the two ends. The CDR3 covers 15 residues. The CDR3 DNA follows: TGTGCCAGCAGTCCAACCTCTCAGGGAACTGGGGAGCTGTTTTTT. As protein: CASSPTSQGTGELFF.

This rearrangement joins TRBV6-5 to TRBJ2-2, with D perhaps matching TRBD2 (6 bases). V gave up 2 bases and J gave up 7 bases, with 14 bases separating them. Germline assignment: CDR1 MNHEY and CDR2 SVGAGI. The CDR3 runs to 15 residues. The CDR3 protein is CASSYPATGGGELFF. The CDR3 DNA sequence: TGTGCCAGCAGTTACCCAGCGACCGGGGGCGGGGAGCTGTTTTTT.

The rearrangement links TRBV7-9 to TRBJ2-3, with TRBD2 matching over 12 bases. Germline V gives CDR1 SEHNR, CDR2 FQNEAQ (reference sequence). The length of the CDR3 is 18 residues. V gave up 2 bases and J gave up 2 bases; unmatched junction bases: 8. CDR3 in amino acids: CASSLLASGGVYTDTQYF. CDR3 nucleotides: TGTGCCAGCAGCTTATTAGCTAGCGGGGGGGTTTACACAGATACGCAGTATTTT.

V and J are TRBV5-6 and TRBJ2-7; D gene uncertain. This CDR3 is built from 15 residues. V lost 0 bases to trimming and J lost 5 bases, with 15 bases between them. Germline assignment: CDR1 SGHDT and CDR2 YYEEEE. The DNA for the CDR3 is TGTGCCAGCAGCTTGGTTACCAGCTCGTGGGACGAGCAGTACTTC. Translated, it gives CASSLVTSSWDEQYF.

The chain carries TRBV11-2 and TRBJ2-3, with D tentatively TRBD1 (6 bases). The ends were cut back, 0 bases at V and 5 bases at J, with 12 bases in the middle. CDR1 and CDR2 (germline): SGHAT, FQNNGV. This CDR3 has 15 amino acids. CDR3 amino acids: CASSLDQGWGDTQYF. The CDR3 coding sequence is TGTGCCAGCAGCTTAGATCAGGGGTGGGGAGATACGCAGTATTTT.

The chain recombines TRBV7-3 with TRBJ1-1; no clear D gene. Germline CDR1 and CDR2: SGHTA and FQGTGA. V was shortened by 2 bases and J by 2 bases, with 9 bases between the two germline ends. This CDR3 is built from 14 residues. This chain's CDR3 is CASSLHSGNTEAFF. DNA for the CDR3: TGTGCCAGCAGCTTACATTCTGGCAACACTGAAGCTTTCTTT.

The chain recombines TRBV30 with TRBJ1-3, with TRBD1 matching 10 bases. V was pared by 6 bases and J by 15 bases, with 11 bases of the junction left unmatched. The CDR3 extends over 12 amino acids. Germline V gives CDR1 GTSNPN, CDR2 SVGIG (reference sequence). This chain's CDR3 is CACSGTGDYEYF. In nucleotides, the CDR3 is TGTGCCTGTTCCGGGACAGGGGATTATGAATATTTT.

The J gene is TRBJ2-3, the V gene TRBV5-1; D may be TRBD1 (6 bases). CDR3 length equals 15 residues. The V and J ends lost 0 bases and 1 base respectively, with 9 bases between them. The germline V gene encodes CDR1 SGHRS and CDR2 YFSETQ. The CDR3 loop reads CASSLGGGGTDTQYF. CDR3 sequence (DNA): TGCGCCAGCAGCTTGGGAGGGGGTGGCACAGATACGCAGTATTTT. The full variable domain, in which reference TRBV5-1 and TRBJ2-3 provide the parts outside the CDR3, is KAGVTQTPRYLIKTRGQQVTLSCSPISGHRSVSWYQQTPGQGLQFLFEYFSETQRNKGNFPGRFSGRQFSNSRSEMNVSTLELGDSALYLCASSLGGGGTDTQYFGPGTRLTVL.

This rearrangement joins TRBV10-2 to TRBJ2-7, with TRBD2 matching over 7 bases. Trimming at V came to 2 bases and at J to 2 bases, leaving 6 bases not matched to a gene. CDR1 WSHSY and CDR2 SAAADI come from the germline V gene. The CDR3 contains 15 residues. This CDR3 is CASSEPRLAAYEQYF. The CDR3 bases are TGCGCCAGCAGTGAGCCCCGGCTAGCGGCCTACGAGCAGTACTTC.

The V call is TRBV11-2, the J call TRBJ2-7, with D hard to call. The length of the CDR3 is 14 residues. Trimming took 5 bases from V and 7 from J, leaving 18 bases between them. Germline CDR1 SGHAT, CDR2 FQNNGV. DNA of the CDR3: TGTGCCAGCAGCCTTCCGGGCTCCTTGGGGGAGCAGTACTTC. Translation gives CASSLPGSLGEQYF.

V is TRBV29-1 and J is TRBJ1-2; unclear D gene. Germline V gene data show CDR1 as SQVTM and CDR2 as ANQGSEA. The CDR3 spans 12 residues. V was cut by 3 bases and J by 3 bases, with 8 bases left in between. CDR3 sequence reads: CSVDSRYYGYTF. Written as DNA, the CDR3 is TGCAGCGTTGATAGTCGGTACTATGGCTACACCTTC.

The chain is built from TRBV9 and TRBJ2-7; no firm D call. Germline loops: CDR1 SGDLS, CDR2 YYNGEE. V shed 1 base and J shed 0 bases, with 8 bases lying between them. The CDR3 consists of 14 residues. The CDR3 reads CASSVFDTSYEQYF. Written as DNA, the CDR3 is TGTGCCAGCAGCGTATTCGACACCTCCTACGAGCAGTACTTC.

CDR3 amino acids: CASSSGGETQYF. The CDR3 DNA reads TGTGCCAGCAGCTCCGGCGGTGAGACCCAGTACTTC. The chain is built from TRBV11-1 and TRBJ2-5; D uncertain. The CDR3 has 12 residues. CDR1 is SGHAT and CDR2 is FQDESV in the germline V gene (reference sequence). V was shortened by 4 bases and J by 5 bases, with 8 bases between the two germline ends.

The rearrangement links TRBV9 to TRBJ2-1, with a weak D call TRBD2 (7 bases). Trimming pared 3 bases from V and 4 bases from J, leaving 17 bases between. This CDR3 spans 16 amino acids. Germline V gene lookup returns CDR1 SGDLS and CDR2 YYNGEE. CDR3 amino acids: CASSAPGGGGYNEQFF. The CDR3 region has the DNA TGTGCCAGCAGCGCCCCCGGGGGCGGGGGATACAATGAGCAGTTCTTC.

This chain connects TRBV6-1 to TRBJ1-6; D unclear. V shed 8 bases and J shed 0 bases, with 5 bases lying between them. The germline V gene has CDR1 MNHNS and CDR2 SASEGT. The CDR3 has 13 amino acids. CDR3: CASRDSYNSPLHF. The DNA for the CDR3 is TGTGCCAGCCGGGACTCCTATAATTCACCCCTCCACTTT.

As concerns this clone: Lacking the conserved final phenylalanine or tryptophan, this CDR3 likely reflects a read error. The DNA is omitted, as the CDR3 cannot be located on it reliably, and the CDR3 follows TCRdb's listing. The J gene is TRBJ1-4, the V gene TRBV6-5; the listed D gene, TRBD1, was not tested against the DNA. The V gene's germline CDR1 is MNHEY and CDR2 SVGAGI. The CDR3 spans 11 amino acids, including both terminal residues. CDR3 protein: CASSSTSDRVG.

This clone showed up just once. The chain uses TRBV5-8 and TRBJ1-1; D is ambiguous. Germline lookup yields CDR1 SGHTS and CDR2 YDEGEE. CDR3 length equals 15 residues. V was cut by 4 bases and J by 3 bases, with 16 bases left in between. In DNA, the CDR3 is TGTGCCAGCAGCCTCCCGGGGAATGGGTACACTGAAGCTTTCTTT. Protein sequence: CASSLPGNGYTEAFF.

The chain combines TRBV27 with TRBJ2-7; 9 nucleotides agree with TRBD1. Trimming took 7 bases from V and 5 from J; bases not matched to a gene: 9. The CDR3 is made up of 14 amino acids. Germline loops: CDR1 MNHEY, CDR2 SMNVEV (reference sequence). The CDR3 protein is CASKPGQGWDEQYF. The CDR3 nucleotides read TGTGCCAGCAAGCCCGGACAGGGGTGGGACGAGCAGTACTTC.

The chain has TRBV19 and TRBJ2-7, with TRBD1 identical over 9 bases. The CDR3 extends over 13 amino acids. The germline V gene has CDR1 LNHDA and CDR2 SQIVND (reference sequence). V lost 5 bases to trimming and J lost 7 bases; unmatched junction nucleotides: 6. This CDR3 is CASSVGTGREQYF. In DNA, the CDR3 is TGTGCCAGTAGTGTCGGGACAGGGAGGGAGCAGTACTTC.

V gene TRBV11-3 combines with J gene TRBJ1-1; no reliable D call. The V and J ends lost 2 bases and 3 bases respectively, with 13 bases between them. Per germline, CDR1 SGHNT and CDR2 YENEEA. The CDR3 totals 15 residues. The CDR3 nucleotides read TGTGCCAGCAGCTTAAATTCGGCGGATGACACTGAAGCTTTCTTT. Residues: CASSLNSADDTEAFF.

This chain uses TRBV4-1 with TRBJ2-4, with D perhaps being TRBD1 or TRBD2 (5 bases each). Germline V gives CDR1 MGHRA, CDR2 YSYEKL. This CDR3 is 12 amino acids long. V dropped 4 bases and J dropped 9 bases, with 10 bases sitting between them. The chain's CDR3 is CASSPQGVIQYF. As DNA, the CDR3 is TGCGCCAGCAGCCCTCAGGGAGTCATTCAGTACTTC.

The chain joins TRBV27 to TRBJ1-2; the D is unclear. There are 14 residues in the CDR3. CDR1 and CDR2 from the germline V gene are MNHEY and SMNVEV (reference sequence). V was shortened by 0 bases and J by 5 bases, with 10 bases between the two germline ends. Here the CDR3 reads CASSLSNDPYGYTF. The CDR3 nucleotides are TGTGCCAGCAGTTTATCAAACGATCCTTATGGCTACACCTTC.

The CDR3 is CASTWGPGTEAFF. The CDR3 bases are TGTGCCAGTACCTGGGGGCCCGGCACTGAAGCTTTCTTT. The rearrangement uses TRBV19 and TRBJ1-1; maybe TRBD1 (6 bases). With 7 bases removed from V and 4 bases from J, the gap between germline ends came to 13 bases. In germline, CDR1 is LNHDA, CDR2 SQIVND (reference sequence). The CDR3 runs 13 residues. The variable domain in full, completed from reference TRBV19 and TRBJ1-1, reads DGGITQSPKYLFRKEGQNVTLSCEQNLNHDAMYWYRQDPGQGLRLIYYSQIVNDFQKGDIAEGYSVSREKKESFPLTVTSAQKNPTAFYLCASTWGPGTEAFFGQGTRLTVV.

This clone was seen only once. The chain carries TRBV4-1 and TRBJ1-2, with D unclear. This CDR3 contains 15 residues. The V end lost 1 base, the J end lost 1 base, and 10 bases lay between the germline ends. Germline loops: CDR1 MGHRA, CDR2 YSYEKL. In DNA, the CDR3 is TGCGCCAGCAGCCAAGGAACAAATCTTAACTATGGCTACACCTTC. This sequence encodes CASSQGTNLNYGYTF.

This chain uses TRBV27 with TRBJ2-7; TRBD2 matches 13 bases. This CDR3 spans 15 amino acids. CDR1 and CDR2 from the germline V gene are MNHEY and SMNVEV (reference sequence). V lost 6 bases to trimming and J lost 3 bases; unmatched junction nucleotides: 5. CDR3 DNA: TGTGCCAGCAGACTAGCGGGGGGGGGAGTCTACGAGCAGTACTTC. It encodes CASRLAGGGVYEQYF.

The chain links TRBV19 to TRBJ1-2; 9 bases are a match to TRBD1. V lost 3 bases to trimming and J lost 5 bases; unmatched junction nucleotides: 7. The CDR3 is 15 residues long. Germline V gene sequence: CDR1 LNHDA, CDR2 SQIVND (reference sequence). The CDR3: CASSMGDRDLYGYTF. Here the CDR3 DNA reads TGTGCCAGTAGTATGGGGGACAGGGACCTATATGGCTACACCTTC.

This chain links TRBV6-5 with TRBJ2-5; possibly TRBD1 for D (5 bases). Trimming removed 6 bases from V and 3 bases from J, with 14 bases in between. The CDR3 has 14 amino acids. CDR1 is MNHEY, CDR2 SVGAGI, per germline. CDR3 sequence (DNA): TGTGCCAGCAGCTCCGCTTTCAGGGAAGAGACCCAGTACTTC. Translation gives CASSSAFREETQYF.

There are a few counts of this clone. The CDR3 DNA sequence: TGTGCCAGCAGCGAGATAGACGATGGCACAGATACGCAGTATTTT. Encoded protein: CASSEIDDGTDTQYF. The rearrangement joins TRBV5-4 to TRBJ2-3; D is unclear. The CDR3 extends over 15 amino acids. In germline, CDR1 is SGHNT, CDR2 YYREEE (reference sequence). V lost 4 bases and J lost 1, with 13 bases in between.